This record concerns one TCR beta chain sequence. The data were obtained in a study of shared clonotypes between healthy human individuals. The germline V gene has CDR1 KGHSH and CDR2 LQKENI. Trimming at V came to 2 bases and at J to 7 bases, leaving 7 bases not matched to a gene. This CDR3 spans 16 amino acids. Clones were read by immunoSEQ multiplex PCR, and TCRdb kept only the in-frame ones, dropping some. The sample yields about 1.5 million clones, about 96% seen once. The V call is TRBV18, the J call TRBJ2-5; 13 nucleotides line up with TRBD2. This clonotype was sampled from a man aged 30-40 years in good health. Sequencing was done on a sample of naive CD4+ T cells sorted from blood. Subset: CD45RA+ positively selected. As DNA, the CDR3 is TGTGCCAGCTCACCAACGACTAGCGGGAGGCCCTGGACCCAGTACTTC. Amino acid sequence: CASSPTTSGRPWTQYF.